There are many counts of the clone carrying this TCR beta chain. Investigators prepared the TCR beta libraries by applying iRepertoire HTBI primers and Arm-PCR of CDR3 regions. How the authors handled the data: Identified across the samples were 62 TRBV segments and approximately 14 TRBJ segments. TCRdb used MiXCR to reprocess the multiplex PCR reads, holding one entry per CDR3 protein. The V and J calls shown here were made by TCRdb, not taken from the authors' results. This sample has hundreds of thousands of distinct CDR3 sequences; roughly 16% occur once, and the top ten carry approximately 12%. The time point denotes: newly diagnosed GD, antithyroid drugs for less than 3 months. Researchers made the TCR library from RNA that was extracted from PBMCs. The data are from a study of regulatory T cells in long-lasting Graves disease. This sample was shared with a second study, whose subject was T cells in Graves' hyperthyroidism and ophthalmopathy. That study reports: The model identified upcoming ophthalmopathy a median 6.5 months ahead of onset.

Specimen: peripheral blood mononuclear cells (PBMCs), collected at new diagnosis, from a patient treated with antithyroid drugs. This receptor was identified in a man in his late teens or twenties with Graves disease.

DNA of the CDR3: TGTGCCAGCAGTCAACAGGGCAAGATAGCTTTCTTT. Protein sequence: CASSQQGKIAFF. This chain uses TRBV5-4 with TRBJ1-1, with D possibly matching TRBD1 (6 bases). The V end lost 5 bases, the J end lost 10 bases, and 15 bases lay between the germline ends. The CDR3 totals 12 residues. Germline V gene sequence: CDR1 SGHNT, CDR2 YYREEE (reference sequence).